This TCR beta chain is from a study of regulatory T cells in long-lasting Graves disease. Documented time point: newly diagnosed GD, antithyroid drugs for less than 3 months. The TCR library used RNA extracted from PBMCs. Arm-PCR of CDR3 regions and iRepertoire HTBI primers were the basis on which TCR beta libraries were built. Each CDR3 protein gets one entry after TCRdb re-called the multiplex PCR reads with MiXCR. This table holds hundreds of thousands of distinct CDR3 sequences, around 15% found once. Deletions cut 8 bases from V and 5 bases from J, with 15 bases between. Germline CDR1 and CDR2: MGHRA and YSYEKL. The CDR3 has 13 amino acids. This clonotype was seen repeatedly, ten times or more. The same specimen was also included in a second study, on T cells in Graves' hyperthyroidism and ophthalmopathy.

This TCR came from a man aged 40-49 years with Graves disease. This specimen consisted of peripheral blood mononuclear cells (PBMCs), obtained at new diagnosis, from a patient treated with antithyroid drugs. The chain has TRBV4-1 and TRBJ2-5; either TRBD1 or TRBD2 may fit D (5 bases each). The CDR3 protein is CASGGADGETQYF. DNA of the CDR3: TGCGCCAGCGGGGGAGCGGACGGGGAGACCCAGTACTTC.